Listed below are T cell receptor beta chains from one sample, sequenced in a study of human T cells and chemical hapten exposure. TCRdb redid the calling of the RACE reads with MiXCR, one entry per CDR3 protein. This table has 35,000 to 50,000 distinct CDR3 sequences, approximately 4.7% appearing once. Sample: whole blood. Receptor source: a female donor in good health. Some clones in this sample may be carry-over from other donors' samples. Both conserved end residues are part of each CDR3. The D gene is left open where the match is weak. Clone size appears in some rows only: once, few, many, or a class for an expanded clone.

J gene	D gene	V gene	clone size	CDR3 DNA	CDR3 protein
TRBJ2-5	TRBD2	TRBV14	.	TGTGCCAGCAGCCAAGAGGCCTGGCGGGGGGAACCCCCCAAGACCCAGTACTTC	CASSQEAWRGEPPKTQYF
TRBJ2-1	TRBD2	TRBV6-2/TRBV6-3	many	TGTGCCAGCAACGAAGGGACTAGCGGGGCGTGGTACAATGAGCAGTTCTTC	CASNEGTSGAWYNEQFF
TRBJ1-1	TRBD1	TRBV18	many	TGTGCCAGCTCACCACCTGGGACAGCTATTAACCCTAACACTGAAGCTTTCTTT	CASSPPGTAINPNTEAFF
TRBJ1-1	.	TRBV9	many	TGTGCCAGCAGCGTAGGGATCAATCTAAACACTGAAGCTTTCTTT	CASSVGINLNTEAFF
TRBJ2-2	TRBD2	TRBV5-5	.	TGTGCCAGCAGCTTGACTAGCGGGGGAAGCACCGGGGAGCTGTTTTTT	CASSLTSGGSTGELFF
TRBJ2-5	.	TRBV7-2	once	TGTGCCAGCAGCTTGGGCTCGGGACTTTTAAAAGAGACCCAGTACTTC	CASSLGSGLLKETQYF
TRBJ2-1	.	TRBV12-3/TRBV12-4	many	TGTGCCAGCAGGTCAGCCCCCGAGGTGCAGTTCTTC	CASRSAPEVQFF
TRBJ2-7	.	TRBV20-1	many	TGCAGTGCTAGTGCGGGGGCCTCCTACGAGCAGTACTTC	CSASAGASYEQYF
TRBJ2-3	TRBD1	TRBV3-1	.	TGTGCCAGCAGCCAAGGGACAGGGTGGGGAGATACGCAGTATTTT	CASSQGTGWGDTQYF
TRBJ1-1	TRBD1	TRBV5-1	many	TGCGCCAGCAGCTCTGGACAGGCGAACACTGAAGCTTTCTTT	CASSSGQANTEAFF
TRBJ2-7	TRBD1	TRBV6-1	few	TGTGCCAGCAGCACCGGGACAGGGGGTCATTACGAGCAGTACTTC	CASSTGTGGHYEQYF
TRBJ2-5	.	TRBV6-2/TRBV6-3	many	TGTGCCAGCAGTTCCTTGGAGGCCGGGAAGACCCAGTACTTC	CASSSLEAGKTQYF
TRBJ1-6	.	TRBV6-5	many	TGTGCCAGCAGTTACTCCAGGGGCAATAATTCACCCCTCCACTTT	CASSYSRGNNSPLHF
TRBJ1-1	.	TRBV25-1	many	TGTGCCAGCAGCCAAGGGGGGGGGGCTGAAGCTTTCTTT	CASSQGGGAEAFF
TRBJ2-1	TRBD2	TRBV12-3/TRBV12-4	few	TGTGCCAGCAGTTTCCTGCCCTCTAGCGGGGGTTACAATGAGCAGTTCTTC	CASSFLPSSGGYNEQFF
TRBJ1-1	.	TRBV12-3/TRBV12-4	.	TGTGCCAGCAGTTTCGGAAGACGGGGCCCGAACACTGAAGCTTTCTTT	CASSFGRRGPNTEAFF
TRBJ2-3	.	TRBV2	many	TGTGCCATCCCTTTGGAATTATCAGGTTACACAGATACGCAGTATTTT	CAIPLELSGYTDTQYF
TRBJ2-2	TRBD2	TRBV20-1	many	TGCAGTGCTAGAGATGTGGGACTAGATACCGGGGAGCTGTTTTTT	CSARDVGLDTGELFF